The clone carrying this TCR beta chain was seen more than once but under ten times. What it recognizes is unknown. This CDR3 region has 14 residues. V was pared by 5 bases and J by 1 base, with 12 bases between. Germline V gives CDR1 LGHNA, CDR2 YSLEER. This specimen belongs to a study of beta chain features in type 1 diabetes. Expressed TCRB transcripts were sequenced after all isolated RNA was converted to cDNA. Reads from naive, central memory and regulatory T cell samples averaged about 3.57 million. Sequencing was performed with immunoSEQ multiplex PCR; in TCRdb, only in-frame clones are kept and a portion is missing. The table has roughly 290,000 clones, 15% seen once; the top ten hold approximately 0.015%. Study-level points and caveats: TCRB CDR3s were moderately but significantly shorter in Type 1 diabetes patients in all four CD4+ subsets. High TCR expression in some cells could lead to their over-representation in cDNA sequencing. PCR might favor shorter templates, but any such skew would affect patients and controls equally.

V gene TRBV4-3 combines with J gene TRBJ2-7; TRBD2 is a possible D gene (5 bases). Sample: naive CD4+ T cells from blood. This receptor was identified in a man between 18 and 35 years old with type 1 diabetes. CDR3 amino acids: CASSFRGSSYEQYF. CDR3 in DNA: TGCGCCAGCAGCTTCCGGGGATCTTCCTACGAGCAGTACTTC.